This TCR beta chain was found in a study of T cells in Graves' hyperthyroidism and ophthalmopathy. This clonotype was counted at least ten times. Its antigen is not identified. The study, taken as a whole, reports: Researchers report that a 13 V-J model separated ophthalmopathy from stable hyperthyroidism. Expanded thyroid clonotypes (above 0.001) were mostly also found in blood.

The source material, RNA transcripts, was used to amplify TCR beta CDR3 regions. The HTBI set primed first-round TCR CDR3 RT-PCR. TCRdb re-called the multiplex PCR reads with MiXCR, one entry per CDR3 protein. This table holds approximately 870,000 distinct CDR3 sequences, over 35% found once. The CDR3 loop spans 13 amino acids. Germline CDR1 DFQATT, CDR2 SNEGSKA (reference sequence). The ends lost 5 bases at V and 6 bases at J; junction bases unmatched: 7. Criteria for exclusion of patients were uncontrolled infection, other autoimmune disease, pregnancy or lactation. Orbital computed tomography, thyroid ultrasound, serum thyroxine and TRAb, and clinical symptoms together informed the diagnoses.

The sequencing input was blood. The J gene is TRBJ2-7, the V gene TRBV20-1, with 10 bases aligning to TRBD1. The receptor was isolated from a man between 18 and 29 years old with Graves' hyperthyroidism. The CDR3 sequence is CSALPGQGPEQYF. In DNA form, the CDR3 reads TGCAGTGCTTTGCCGGGACAGGGGCCCGAGCAGTACTTC.